This TCR beta chain stems from a study of T cell repertoires and HLA-DP antigens. Germline loops: CDR1 LGHNA, CDR2 YNFKEQ. Trimming took off 4 bases at V and 6 bases at J, with 18 bases between the two ends. This CDR3 spans 16 amino acids. This clone was observed a handful of times. Its antigen is unidentified. Clones were read by immunoSEQ multiplex PCR, and TCRdb kept only the in-frame ones, dropping some. The table shows over 100,000 clones, with 80% to 95% occurring only once. What was sequenced was CD4+ T cells from PBMCs. J is TRBJ2-2 and V is TRBV4-2; the D gene is possibly TRBD2 (6 bases). The clonotype was recovered from a woman between 18 and 30 years old in good health and CMV-seronegative. CDR3 loop: CASSPGLAGRAGELFF. For the CDR3, the DNA is TGTGCCAGCAGCCCCGGGCTGGCGGGACGGGCCGGGGAGCTGTTTTTT.